This note documents a single TCR beta chain sequence. The data originate from a study of blood T cell repertoires in COVID-19. In the original processing: Estimation of nucleated cell counts relied on the amplification of reference gene primers. The method was immunoSEQ multiplex PCR; TCRdb's version includes in-frame clones alone and lacks a portion of them. V and J calls plus clone size are reproduced from that table; the DNA served to infer D and trimming. The sample carries over 90,000 clones, approximately 89% recorded once. V gave up 5 bases and J gave up 4 bases, with 11 bases separating them. The V gene's germline CDR1 is MNHEY and CDR2 SVGAGI. The CDR3 has 13 residues.

The source material was peripheral blood. This sequence joins TRBV6-5 and TRBJ1-1; D is uncertain. The sequence came from a woman of 80 years or more in a cohort sampled during active COVID-19. For the CDR3, the DNA is TGTGCCAGCAGTCAAACCCGGGGCACTGAAGCTTTCTTT. Amino acid sequence: CASSQTRGTEAFF.